These 32 T cell receptor beta chains originate from one sample sequenced in a study of T cells in localized non-small cell lung cancer. TCRdb's table, derived via immunoSEQ multiplex PCR, lists solely in-frame clones and lacks some. The data contain about 79,000 clones, approximately 90% of them singletons. The sample was peripheral blood, taken before any cancer treatment. The source is a woman aged 40 to 75 with stage I squamous cell lung carcinoma.

The V call is TRBV19, the J call TRBJ2-1; 7 nucleotides align to TRBD1. The CDR3 runs to 14 residues. J lost 7 bases, V lost 3 bases, and 6 bases had no gene match. Looked up from germline, CDR1 is LNHDA and CDR2 is SQIVND (reference sequence). The CDR3 loop is CASSMEHRGNEQFF. The CDR3 DNA follows: TGTGCCAGTAGTATGGAGCACAGGGGTAATGAGCAGTTCTTC.

The V gene is TRBV7-3, the J gene TRBJ2-3, with D perhaps assigned TRBD1 or TRBD2 (5 bases each). Trimming took off 5 bases at V and 3 bases at J, with 18 bases between the two ends. Germline CDR1 is SGHTA and CDR2 is FQGTGA. This CDR3 has 16 residues. CDR3 DNA sequence: TGTGCCAGCAGCCCCCTTGGGGGTTTCGGAACAGATACGCAGTATTTT. It yields the protein CASSPLGGFGTDTQYF. The full variable domain, in which reference TRBV7-3 and TRBJ2-3 provide the parts outside the CDR3, is GAGVSQTPSNKVTEKGKYVELRCDPISGHTALYWYRQSLGQGPEFLIYFQGTGAADDSGLPNDRFFAVRPEGSVSTLKIQRTERGDSAVYLCASSPLGGFGTDTQYFGPGTRLTVL.

V is TRBV27 and J is TRBJ2-7; 8 bases agree with TRBD1. J lost 5 bases, V lost 8 bases, and 5 bases had no gene match. CDR1 and CDR2 (germline): MNHEY, SMNVEV (reference sequence). The CDR3 consists of 12 residues. This CDR3 reads CASWAGGDEQYF. The CDR3 DNA sequence: TGTGCCAGCTGGGCAGGGGGCGACGAGCAGTACTTC.

V gene TRBV25-1 combines with J gene TRBJ1-1, with TRBD1 identical over 7 bases. Germline CDR1 reads MGHDK; CDR2 reads SYGVNS. This CDR3 region has 15 residues. The junction had 5 bases not matched to a gene; V was cut back by 3 bases and J by 1 base. In DNA form, the CDR3 reads TGTGCCAGCAGTGACACGGGACAGCAGAACACTGAAGCTTTCTTT. This sequence encodes CASSDTGQQNTEAFF.

This sequence joins TRBV27 and TRBJ2-2; D call uncertain. In germline, CDR1 is MNHEY, CDR2 SMNVEV (reference sequence). V was shortened by 5 bases and J by 4 bases, with 5 bases between the two germline ends. CDR3 length equals 12 residues. The CDR3 DNA follows: TGTGCCAGCAGTATCCCCACCGGGGAGCTGTTTTTT. Translated: CASSIPTGELFF.

The CDR3 bases are TGTGCCAGCAGCGTGACTAGCGGGGGGGCCCTAGAGACCCAGTACTTC. Translation gives CASSVTSGGALETQYF. This chain links TRBV7-8 with TRBJ2-5; 14 bases are a match to TRBD2. The CDR3 runs 16 residues. V lost 5 bases and J lost 4; bases outside the gene matches: 6. Germline CDR1 SGHVS, CDR2 FQNEAQ.

This chain uses TRBV20-1 with TRBJ2-3, with a weak D call TRBD2 (6 bases). From germline, CDR1 is DFQATT and CDR2 SNEGSKA (reference sequence). CDR3 length: 10 amino acids. The V end lost 3 bases, the J end lost 10 bases, and 8 bases lay between the germline ends. DNA of the CDR3: TGCAGTGCTAGGCGGGATGCGCAGTATTTT. Translation: CSARRDAQYF.

The chain employs TRBV15 and TRBJ1-5; D uncertain. Germline V gives CDR1 LNHNV, CDR2 YYDKDF (reference sequence). Trimming cost V 1 base and J 4 bases, with 8 bases left between them. The CDR3 length is 14 residues. CDR3 in amino acids: CATSRGTANQPQHF. The CDR3 nucleotides read TGTGCCACCAGCAGAGGGACGGCTAATCAGCCCCAGCATTTT.

Here the CDR3 DNA reads TGTGCCATCAGTGAGGGTAAGGGTACTGAAGCTTTCTTT. This gives the protein CAISEGKGTEAFF. The chain has TRBV10-3 and TRBJ1-1; no clear D gene. The V and J ends lost 2 bases and 5 bases respectively, with 9 bases between them. Germline lookup yields CDR1 ENHRY and CDR2 SYGVKD. The CDR3 runs 13 residues.

This clone was detected a few times. The V call is TRBV10-2, the J call TRBJ1-6; D unclear. CDR1 and CDR2 (germline): WSHSY, SAAADI. The ends were cut back, 4 bases at V and 0 bases at J, with 10 bases in the middle. This CDR3 is built from 16 residues. DNA for the CDR3: TGCGCCAGCAGTGGTGGGGAAGGCTCCTATAATTCACCCCTCCACTTT. Translating it yields CASSGGEGSYNSPLHF.

The chain joins TRBV14 to TRBJ2-2; 11 bases line up with TRBD2. V shed 0 bases and J 1 base; nucleotides not matched to a gene: 7. Germline V CDR1 and CDR2: SGHDN, FVKESK. This CDR3 spans 19 amino acids. CDR3 coding DNA: TGTGCCAGCAGCCAAGACCAGCTGGGACTAGCGGAGAACACCGGGGAGCTGTTTTTT. Its protein product is CASSQDQLGLAENTGELFF.

V and J are TRBV5-1 and TRBJ2-3; 11 bases fit TRBD1. The germline CDR1 and CDR2 sequences are SGHRS and YFSETQ. Losses at the gene ends were 4 bases for V and 5 bases for J; bases not matched to a gene: 6. The CDR3 loop spans 15 amino acids. The CDR3 here is CASSPGTGGRDTQYF. Here the CDR3 DNA reads TGCGCCAGCAGCCCAGGGACAGGGGGTAGAGATACGCAGTATTTT.

This clone was counted many times. The chain is built from TRBV6-1 and TRBJ1-6; TRBD1 matches at 7 bases. CDR3 length equals 12 residues. The germline V gene has CDR1 MNHNS and CDR2 SASEGT. V lost 7 bases, J lost 8 bases, and 2 bases stayed unmatched. The chain's CDR3 is CASNRGDSPLHF. In DNA, the CDR3 is TGTGCCAGCAACAGGGGAGATTCACCCCTCCACTTT.

This chain joins TRBV6-1 and TRBJ1-1; D is ambiguous. Trimming left V 6 bases short and J 0 bases short, with 11 bases between. The CDR3 has 14 residues. The germline gives CDR1 MNHNS, CDR2 SASEGT. CDR3 nucleotides: TGTGCCAGCAGGGGAGGGAACATGAACACTGAAGCTTTCTTT. Encoded protein: CASRGGNMNTEAFF.

The V and J genes are TRBV19 and TRBJ1-5; no clear D. CDR3 length: 15 amino acids. Per the germline V gene, CDR1 is LNHDA and CDR2 is SQIVND (reference sequence). Trimming took 5 bases from V and 0 from J, leaving 11 bases between them. The CDR3 reads CASSLLGYSNQPQHF. DNA for the CDR3: TGTGCCAGTAGTTTGCTCGGGTATAGCAATCAGCCCCAGCATTTT.

The genes are TRBV10-2 and TRBJ1-1; no definite D call. V was cut by 7 bases and J by 1 base, with 13 bases left in between. Germline loops: CDR1 WSHSY, CDR2 SAAADI. This CDR3 is built from 14 residues. CDR3 coding DNA: TGCGCCAGCAAGCGCGGAACCTCGAACACTGAAGCTTTCTTT. Protein product: CASKRGTSNTEAFF.

Here the CDR3 reads CASSRTGPYEQYF. CDR3 DNA sequence: TGTGCCAGCAGCCGTACAGGGCCCTACGAGCAGTACTTC. The rearrangement joins TRBV6-5 to TRBJ2-7; possible D gene TRBD1, 6 bases. Germline CDR1 reads MNHEY; CDR2 reads SVGAGI. The CDR3 is 13 residues long. Trimming took 6 bases from V and 2 from J, leaving 11 bases between them.

This rearrangement joins TRBV6-5 to TRBJ2-7; a possible D gene is TRBD1 (6 bases). V was cut by 9 bases and J by 0 bases, with 9 bases left in between. The CDR3 covers 12 residues. Germline-derived CDR1 and CDR2 are MNHEY and SVGAGI. The CDR3 here is CASTGLSYEQYF. The CDR3 DNA reads as TGTGCCAGTACAGGGCTCTCCTACGAGCAGTACTTC.

This clone has just a few counts. CDR3 DNA: TGCGCCAGCAGCTCCAAAGTCGAGAACACTGAAGCTTTCTTT. Amino acids: CASSSKVENTEAFF. This rearrangement joins TRBV5-1 to TRBJ1-1; D gene unclear. V lost 3 bases and J 1 base, leaving 10 bases between the germline ends. Germline loops: CDR1 SGHRS, CDR2 YFSETQ. The CDR3 is 14 residues long. The whole variable domain, remainder taken from reference TRBV5-1 and TRBJ1-1, is KAGVTQTPRYLIKTRGQQVTLSCSPISGHRSVSWYQQTPGQGLQFLFEYFSETQRNKGNFPGRFSGRQFSNSRSEMNVSTLELGDSALYLCASSSKVENTEAFFGQGTRLTVV.

This sequence joins TRBV27 and TRBJ1-2; 9 bases align to TRBD1. Germline V gene lookup returns CDR1 MNHEY and CDR2 SMNVEV (reference sequence). V lost 3 bases and J lost 0; bases outside the gene matches: 5. This CDR3 is 16 amino acids long. As DNA, the CDR3 is TGTGCCAGCAGTTTCGGGACAGGGACCACTAACTATGGCTACACCTTC. It encodes CASSFGTGTTNYGYTF.

J is TRBJ2-2 and V is TRBV7-3; 11 bases align to TRBD2. CDR3 length: 16 amino acids. J gave up 7 bases and V 5 bases, and 9 bases lay outside the gene matches. Germline assignment: CDR1 SGHTA and CDR2 FQGTGA. This CDR3 is CASSLKPGLAVGELFF. Written as DNA, the CDR3 is TGTGCCAGCAGCCTAAAACCGGGACTAGCGGTCGGGGAGCTGTTTTTT.

The rearrangement links TRBV5-1 to TRBJ2-2; D may be TRBD1 (5 bases). The V end lost 0 bases, the J end lost 6 bases, and 12 bases lay between the germline ends. The CDR3 sequence is 15 residues long. Germline V gene lookup returns CDR1 SGHRS and CDR2 YFSETQ. The DNA of the CDR3 is TGCGCCAGCAGCTTGGACAGGCCGGCTGCCGGGGAGCTGTTTTTT. It yields the protein CASSLDRPAAGELFF.

The J gene is TRBJ1-1, the V gene TRBV15; D may be TRBD1 (6 bases). The V gene lost 3 bases and the J gene lost 4 bases, with 12 bases spanning the gap. This CDR3 region has 14 residues. Germline V gene data show CDR1 as LNHNV and CDR2 as YYDKDF (reference sequence). CDR3 sequence: CATSSRGVGTEAFF. CDR3 sequence (DNA): TGTGCCACCAGCAGCAGGGGTGTGGGCACTGAAGCTTTCTTT.

This chain joins TRBV7-9 and TRBJ2-5; D uncertain. V was pared by 1 base and J by 5 bases, with 8 bases between. The length of the CDR3 is 13 residues. From germline, CDR1 is SEHNR and CDR2 FQNEAQ (reference sequence). The CDR3 coding sequence is TGTGCCAGCAGCTTAGGGTTTGCGGAGACCCAGTACTTC. Translation: CASSLGFAETQYF. The full variable domain, completed using reference TRBV7-9 and TRBJ2-5, is DTGVSQNPRHKITKRGQNVTFRCDPISEHNRLYWYRQTLGQGPEFLTYFQNEAQLEKSRLLSDRFSAERPKGSFSTLEIQRTEQGDSAMYLCASSLGFAETQYFGPGTRLLVL.

The chain carries TRBV2 and TRBJ2-7; the match to TRBD2 covers 10 bases. Trimming cost V 4 bases and J 7 bases; bases outside gene matches: 10. CDR3 length: 15 residues. Per germline, CDR1 SNHLY and CDR2 FYNNEI. The CDR3 sequence is CASSVALAGTGEQYF. The DNA of the CDR3 is TGTGCCAGCAGTGTGGCACTAGCGGGGACGGGAGAGCAGTACTTC. The entire variable domain, with the rest obtained from reference TRBV2 and TRBJ2-7, is as follows: EPEVTQTPSHQVTQMGQEVILRCVPISNHLYFYWYRQILGQKVEFLVSFYNNEISEKSEIFDDQFSVERPDGSNFTLKIRSTKLEDSAMYFCASSVALAGTGEQYFGPGTRLTVT.

The chain combines TRBV30 with TRBJ2-5, with D maybe TRBD2 (5 bases). Germline CDR1 and CDR2: GTSNPN and SVGIG (reference sequence). Trimming pared 5 bases from V and 4 bases from J, leaving 17 bases between. This CDR3 contains 14 residues. The chain's CDR3 is CAWLKRGIVETQYF. The CDR3, as DNA: TGTGCCTGGCTAAAAAGAGGGATTGTAGAGACCCAGTACTTC. Complete variable domain (other parts from reference TRBV30 and TRBJ2-5): SQTIHQWPATLVQPVGSPLSLECTVEGTSNPNLYWYRQAAGRGLQLLFYSVGIGQISSEVPQNLSASRPQDRQFILSSKKLLLSDSGFYLCAWLKRGIVETQYFGPGTRLLVL.

V usage is TRBV11-2 and J usage is TRBJ1-4; D is perhaps TRBD1 (6 bases). The V end was cut by 4 bases, the J end by 3 bases, with 18 bases between. The length of the CDR3 is 17 residues. Germline V gene lookup returns CDR1 SGHAT and CDR2 FQNNGV. CDR3 sequence reads: CASSSINRVGSNEKLFF. The CDR3 DNA reads TGTGCCAGCAGCTCGATTAACAGGGTTGGATCTAATGAAAAACTGTTTTTT.

Regarding this clone: The germline gene is not matched at one end of the junction; a read error may be the cause. CDR3 sequence (DNA): TGTGCTAGCAGCCTCAGAGCGGGGGACCTCACAGATACGCAGTATTTT. It is translated as CASSLRAGDLTDTQYF. The chain is built from TRBV7-7 and TRBJ2-3; 8 nucleotides align to TRBD2. CDR3 length equals 16 residues. The germline V gene encodes CDR1 SSHAT and CDR2 FNYEAQ (reference sequence).

This clone was observed a single time. This chain connects TRBV7-6 to TRBJ1-6; a possible D gene is TRBD1 (5 bases). There are 15 residues in the CDR3. V lost 5 bases, J lost 3 bases, and 11 bases lay in between. Germline assignment: CDR1 SGHVS and CDR2 FNYEAQ. CDR3 coding DNA: TGTGCCAGCAGCGTAACAGGTCTCTATAATTCACCCCTCCACTTT. This gives the protein CASSVTGLYNSPLHF.

This chain connects TRBV5-1 to TRBJ1-1; the D gene is possibly TRBD1 (6 bases). This CDR3 spans 16 amino acids. CDR1 SGHRS and CDR2 YFSETQ come from the germline V gene. Trimming took 0 bases from V and 0 from J, leaving 12 bases between them. The CDR3 here is CASSLAGAGMNTEAFF. In nucleotides, the CDR3 is TGCGCCAGCAGCTTGGCAGGGGCAGGGATGAACACTGAAGCTTTCTTT. Full variable domain (remainder filled in from reference TRBV5-1 and TRBJ1-1): KAGVTQTPRYLIKTRGQQVTLSCSPISGHRSVSWYQQTPGQGLQFLFEYFSETQRNKGNFPGRFSGRQFSNSRSEMNVSTLELGDSALYLCASSLAGAGMNTEAFFGQGTRLTVV.

The chain recombines TRBV10-3 with TRBJ1-2; no firm D call. The germline CDR1 and CDR2 sequences are ENHRY and SYGVKD. The CDR3 contains 13 residues. V shed 3 bases and J shed 4 bases, with 9 bases lying between them. The CDR3 reads CAISEQQLYGYTF. The CDR3 bases are TGTGCCATCAGTGAACAACAGCTCTATGGCTACACCTTC.

The V and J genes are TRBV5-6 and TRBJ1-2, with D possibly TRBD1 on 6 matching bases. This CDR3 region has 13 residues. CDR1 is SGHDT, CDR2 YYEEEE, per germline. V was shortened by 0 bases and J by 6 bases, with 9 bases between the two germline ends. In nucleotides, the CDR3 is TGTGCCAGCAGCTTGGCACAGGGCGATGGCTACACCTTC. Its translation: CASSLAQGDGYTF.